This T cell receptor (beta chain) was recorded in a study of blood T cell repertoires in COVID-19. Background on the study: Acute-phase and convalescent COVID-19 samples originated in the United States, Italy and Spain. PBMCs, B-cell-depleted T cells, or T cells provided the cDNA or gDNA that made up the material.

V gave up 8 bases and J gave up 5 bases; unmatched junction bases: 21. This CDR3 contains 19 residues. Germline CDR1 is MDHEN and CDR2 is SYDVKM. How the authors handled the data: Using reference gene primer amplification, nucleated cell counts were estimated. Sequencing was performed with immunoSEQ multiplex PCR; in TCRdb, only in-frame clones are kept and a portion is missing. Clone size and V and J calls were adopted from that table, with D and trimming inferred from the DNA. The sample records about 8,700 clones, 91% being singletons. This chain uses TRBV28 with TRBJ2-1, with 10 bases identical to TRBD2. This clonotype was obtained from a woman aged 45-59 years with active COVID-19. Input material: peripheral blood. The DNA for the CDR3 is TGTGCCAGCCCCCCCTCTGGGCTAGCGGGAGAGGTCGGACACAATGAGCAGTTCTTC. Translated: CASPPSGLAGEVGHNEQFF.